In its sample, the clone carrying this T cell receptor (beta chain) was seen many times. J lost 0 bases, V lost 5 bases, and 10 bases had no gene match. The germline V gene has CDR1 SGHVS and CDR2 FNYEAQ. The CDR3 contains 18 residues. These data belong to a study of T cell repertoires in cytomegalovirus infection. TCRdb used MiXCR to reprocess the reads, holding one entry per CDR3 protein. The sample shows some 440,000 distinct CDR3 sequences, roughly 30% of them seen only once. The clonotype was recovered from a human donor in good health (CMV status not recorded). Some clones in this sample may be carry-over from other donors' samples. The chain combines TRBV7-6 with TRBJ2-6; 7 nucleotides match TRBD1. Material for sequencing was PBMCs. The CDR3 protein is CASSQTGQPLSGANVLTF. CDR3 DNA: TGTGCCAGCAGCCAGACGGGACAGCCTCTCTCTGGGGCCAACGTCCTGACTTTC.